The 22 T cell receptor beta chains below all came from one sample that was sequenced in a study of T cells in Graves' hyperthyroidism and ophthalmopathy. TCR beta CDR3 regions were amplified from RNA transcripts. Carried out on the TCR CDR3, a first-round RT-PCR used the HTBI primer set. TCRdb re-called the multiplex PCR reads with MiXCR, one entry per CDR3 protein. The sample yields over 200,000 distinct CDR3 sequences, 18% seen once. The sequenced sample consisted of blood. Source of these receptors: a man aged 40-49 years with Graves' hyperthyroidism.

Of note for this clonotype: An end of the junction does not agree with germline; a read error may underlie this. The chain links TRBV4-3 to TRBJ2-3; 7 positions agree with TRBD1. CDR1 LGHNA and CDR2 YSLEER come from the germline V gene. This CDR3 contains 13 residues. The CDR3 spells CASSQQRTGTQYF. The CDR3 DNA follows: TGCGCCAGCAGCCAACAAAGGACAGGTACGCAGTATTTT.

The gene calls are TRBV28 and TRBJ1-3; 7 nucleotides agree with TRBD1. Germline values: CDR1 MDHEN, CDR2 SYDVKM. The CDR3 totals 16 residues. Trimming removed 5 bases from V and 2 bases from J; junction bases left unmatched: 9. The CDR3 spells CASSLPGGGTGNTIYF. CDR3 nucleotide sequence: TGTGCCAGCAGTCTCCCGGGAGGGGGCACTGGAAACACCATATATTTT.

V and J are TRBV5-1 and TRBJ2-5, with D uncertain. V was shortened by 3 bases and J by 3 bases, with 9 bases between the two germline ends. The CDR3 extends over 13 amino acids. Germline V gives CDR1 SGHRS, CDR2 YFSETQ. CDR3 bases: TGCGCCAGCAGCTCAGCTACGGAAGAGACCCAGTACTTC. It encodes CASSSATEETQYF. The full variable domain, its missing parts supplied by reference TRBV5-1 and TRBJ2-5, is KAGVTQTPRYLIKTRGQQVTLSCSPISGHRSVSWYQQTPGQGLQFLFEYFSETQRNKGNFPGRFSGRQFSNSRSEMNVSTLELGDSALYLCASSSATEETQYFGPGTRLLVL.

In this sample, this clonotype turned up many times. The V call is TRBV12-3 or TRBV12-4, the J call TRBJ2-7; 7 nucleotides agree with TRBD1. J gave up 3 bases and V 0 bases, and 2 bases lay outside the gene matches. The CDR3 spans 14 residues. CDR3 region: CASSLAGTDYEQYF. CDR3 coding DNA: TGTGCCAGCAGTTTAGCGGGGACAGACTACGAGCAGTACTTC.

The chain recombines TRBV7-2 with TRBJ2-3; the D gene is possibly TRBD2 (7 bases). The CDR3 has 15 residues. V was clipped by 1 base and J by 5 bases, with 13 bases between them. Germline values: CDR1 SGHTA, CDR2 FQGNSA. The CDR3 sequence: CASSLDGGARDTQYF. The CDR3 nucleotides read TGTGCCAGCAGCTTAGATGGGGGGGCGAGAGATACGCAGTATTTT.

This clonotype appeared a single time. The chain has TRBV12-3 or TRBV12-4 and TRBJ1-1, with no clear D. V was pared by 6 bases and J by 1 base, with 12 bases between. CDR3 length equals 14 residues. CDR3 in DNA: TGTGCCAGCAGGACTTGGTCAGGGAACACTGAAGCTTTCTTT. Its translation is CASRTWSGNTEAFF.

The J gene is TRBJ2-1, the V gene TRBV18; TRBD2 might be the D (6 bases). V gave up 4 bases and J gave up 10 bases, with 17 bases separating them. The length of the CDR3 is 14 residues. Per the germline V gene, CDR1 is KGHSH and CDR2 is LQKENI. The CDR3 DNA reads as TGTGCCAGCTCACTACCGGGACTCAAGGGGGAGCAGTTCTTC. Residues: CASSLPGLKGEQFF. The variable domain in full, with the rest retrieved from reference TRBV18 and TRBJ2-1, is NAGVMQNPRHLVRRRGQEARLRCSPMKGHSHVYWYRQLPEEGLKFMVYLQKENIIDESGMPKERFSAEFPKEGPSILRIQQVVRGDSAAYFCASSLPGLKGEQFFGPGTRLTVL.

As for this clonotype: A much larger clone lies a single base off, so this may be a read error. The CDR3 DNA sequence: TGTGCCAGCGGCCGGGACAGGGGCTCAACTAATGACAAACTGTTTTTT. It translates to CASGRDRGSTNDKLFF. The J gene is TRBJ1-4, the V gene TRBV7-2; TRBD1 aligns across 10 bases. The V gene's germline CDR1 is SGHTA and CDR2 FQGNSA. The CDR3 is 16 residues long.

The CDR3 nucleotides read TGTGCCAGCAGTGACCCCGGGACAGGGTTCTTTGGCTACACCTTC. This gives the protein CASSDPGTGFFGYTF. The chain uses TRBV6-2 or TRBV6-3 and TRBJ1-2; 9 bases are shared with TRBD1. CDR1 MNHEY and CDR2 SVGEGT come from the germline V gene. V shed 5 bases, J shed 7 bases, and the junction held 11 bases outside the gene matches. CDR3 size: 15 residues.

This clonotype came up many times. The junction departs from germline at one end; a sequencing error may be responsible. This rearrangement joins TRBV20-1 to TRBJ1-6; tentatively, D is TRBD1 (5 bases). From germline, CDR1 is DFQATT and CDR2 SNEGSKA (reference sequence). CDR3 size: 15 residues. DNA of the CDR3: TGCAGTACTAGACTCGGGACTAACTATAATTCACCCCTCCACTTT. Translated: CSTRLGTNYNSPLHF.

This clonotype has a handful of counts. The genes are TRBV20-1 and TRBJ2-4; TRBD1 aligns across 7 bases. The germline V gene has CDR1 DFQATT and CDR2 SNEGSKA (reference sequence). V was pared by 3 bases and J by 6 bases, with 5 bases of the junction left unmatched. There are 13 residues in the CDR3. The CDR3 sequence is CSASRDSLNIQYF. The CDR3 region has the DNA TGCAGTGCTAGTAGGGACAGCCTAAACATTCAGTACTTC.

This chain joins TRBV5-1 and TRBJ2-5; 7 nucleotides agree with TRBD2. V was clipped by 7 bases and J by 5 bases; unmatched bases: 14. This CDR3 region has 15 residues. Germline-derived CDR1 and CDR2 are SGHRS and YFSETQ. This chain's CDR3 is CASGPRGYGAETQYF. In nucleotides, the CDR3 is TGCGCCAGCGGACCGCGGGGGTATGGGGCGGAGACCCAGTACTTC. Together with reference TRBV5-1 and TRBJ2-5, the CDR3 gives the full variable domain: KAGVTQTPRYLIKTRGQQVTLSCSPISGHRSVSWYQQTPGQGLQFLFEYFSETQRNKGNFPGRFSGRQFSNSRSEMNVSTLELGDSALYLCASGPRGYGAETQYFGPGTRLLVL.

As for this clonotype: Possible read error: a much larger clone is one base away. The chain is built from TRBV30 and TRBJ2-7; D call uncertain. This CDR3 contains 11 residues. V lost 1 base, J lost 4 bases, and 5 bases lay in between. Per germline, CDR1 GTSNPN and CDR2 SVGIG (reference sequence). The CDR3 is CAWSALYEQYF. CDR3 DNA: TGTGCCTGGAGTGCCTTATACGAGCAGTACTTC. Full variable domain (rest looked up from reference TRBV30 and TRBJ2-7): SQTIHQWPATLVQPVGSPLSLECTVEGTSNPNLYWYRQAAGRGLQLLFYSVGIGQISSEVPQNLSASRPQDRQFILSSKKLLLSDSGFYLCAWSALYEQYFGPGTRLTVT.

The J gene is TRBJ1-1, the V gene TRBV4-1; 8 bases fit TRBD1. V trimming: 1 base; J trimming: 4 bases; junction bases outside the gene matches: 11. Germline values: CDR1 MGHRA, CDR2 YSYEKL. CDR3 size: 17 residues. The CDR3 bases are TGCGCCAGCAGCCAAGTACCCAGGGGGCTCTTGGCCACTGAAGCTTTCTTT. It yields the protein CASSQVPRGLLATEAFF.

The chain has TRBV11-3 and TRBJ2-1; 8 nucleotides align to TRBD2. V dropped 5 bases and J dropped 3; count of bases not matched to a gene: 9. The germline CDR1 and CDR2 sequences are SGHNT and YENEEA. CDR3 length: 16 residues. CDR3 residues: CASSRLLAGGYNEQFF. The CDR3 bases are TGTGCCAGCAGCCGGTTGTTGGCGGGAGGCTACAATGAGCAGTTCTTC. Using reference TRBV11-3 and TRBJ2-1 for the parts outside the CDR3, the full variable domain is EAGVVQSPRYKIIEKKQPVAFWCNPISGHNTLYWYLQNLGQGPELLIRYENEEAVDDSQLPKDRFSAERLKGVDSTLKIQPAELGDSAVYLCASSRLLAGGYNEQFFGPGTRLTVL.

This clonotype has at least ten counts. The chain employs TRBV6-6 and TRBJ2-3; no firm D call. The V gene's germline CDR1 is MNHNY and CDR2 SVGAGI (reference sequence). The V and J ends lost 1 base and 0 bases respectively, with 5 bases between them. This CDR3 has 14 residues. This CDR3 is CASSYLSSTDTQYF. The CDR3 DNA sequence: TGTGCCAGCAGTTACTTGTCTAGCACAGATACGCAGTATTTT.

This chain connects TRBV12-3 or TRBV12-4 to TRBJ1-5; a possible D gene is TRBD1 (5 bases). The length of the CDR3 is 13 residues. Trimming stripped 2 bases from V and 9 bases from J, with 11 bases between. The CDR3 DNA is TGTGCCAGCAGTTTAAGTGTCCAGGGGCCCCAGCATTTT. Its protein product is CASSLSVQGPQHF.

This rearrangement joins TRBV7-2 to TRBJ2-1, with D unclear. This CDR3 region has 13 residues. Deletions cut 6 bases from V and 8 bases from J, with 14 bases between. CDR1 and CDR2 from the germline V gene are SGHTA and FQGNSA. This chain's CDR3 is CASSPYIVDEQFF. The CDR3 DNA reads TGTGCCAGCAGTCCATATATTGTCGATGAGCAGTTCTTC.

This clonotype was observed a handful of times. This sequence joins TRBV18 and TRBJ1-4; D call uncertain. The CDR3 is 16 residues long. Trimming left V 4 bases short and J 1 base short, with 13 bases between. Germline V gene lookup returns CDR1 KGHSH and CDR2 LQKENI. CDR3 region: CASSQTPGGTNEKLFF. CDR3 DNA sequence: TGTGCCAGCTCACAGACCCCCGGAGGAACTAATGAAAAACTGTTTTTT.

This clonotype came up many times. The V gene is TRBV28, the J gene TRBJ1-1; D is undetermined. Per germline, CDR1 MDHEN and CDR2 SYDVKM. Trimming left V 4 bases short and J 0 bases short, with 9 bases between. CDR3 size: 14 residues. CDR3 sequence reads: CASSSNLMNTEAFF. Here the CDR3 DNA reads TGTGCCAGCAGTTCCAACCTCATGAACACTGAAGCTTTCTTT.

Ten or more counts support this clonotype. The rearrangement uses TRBV20-1 and TRBJ2-3, with D possibly TRBD2 on 6 matching bases. The CDR3 is 13 residues long. V shed 1 base and J shed 5 bases, with 10 bases lying between them. Per germline, CDR1 DFQATT and CDR2 SNEGSKA (reference sequence). The CDR3 sequence is CSARVWGGDTQYF. CDR3 nucleotides: TGCAGTGCTAGAGTTTGGGGAGGAGATACGCAGTATTTT.

This clonotype was detected many times. The V gene is TRBV28, the J gene TRBJ1-5; 8 bases match TRBD1. Trimming at V came to 6 bases and at J to 2 bases, leaving 6 bases not matched to a gene. There are 15 residues in the CDR3. CDR1 and CDR2 (germline): MDHEN, SYDVKM. CDR3 region: CASRTGTGGNQPQHF. In DNA, the CDR3 is TGTGCCAGCAGGACCGGGACAGGAGGCAATCAGCCCCAGCATTTT. Full variable domain (remainder filled in from reference TRBV28 and TRBJ1-5): DVKVTQSSRYLVKRTGEKVFLECVQDMDHENMFWYRQDPGLGLRLIYFSYDVKMKEKGDIPEGYSVSREKKERFSLILESASTNQTSMYLCASRTGTGGNQPQHFGDGTRLSIL.